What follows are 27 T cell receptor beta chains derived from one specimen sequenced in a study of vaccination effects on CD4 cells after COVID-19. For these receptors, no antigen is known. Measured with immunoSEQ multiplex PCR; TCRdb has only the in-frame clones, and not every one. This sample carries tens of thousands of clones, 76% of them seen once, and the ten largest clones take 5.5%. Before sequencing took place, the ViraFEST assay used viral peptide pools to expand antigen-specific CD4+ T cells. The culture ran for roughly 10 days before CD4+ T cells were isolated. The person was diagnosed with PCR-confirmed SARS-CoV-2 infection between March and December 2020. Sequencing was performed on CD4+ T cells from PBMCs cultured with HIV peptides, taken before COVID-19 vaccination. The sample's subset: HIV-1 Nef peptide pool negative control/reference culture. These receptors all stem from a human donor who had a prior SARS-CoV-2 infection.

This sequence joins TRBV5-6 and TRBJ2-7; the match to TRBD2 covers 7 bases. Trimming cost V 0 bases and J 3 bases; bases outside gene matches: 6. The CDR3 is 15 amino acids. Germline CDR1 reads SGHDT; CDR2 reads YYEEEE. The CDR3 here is CASSLAIWGGYEQYF. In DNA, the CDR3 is TGTGCCAGCAGCTTGGCGATCTGGGGGGGCTACGAGCAGTACTTC.

The CDR3 protein is CAIRAGGGETQYF. In nucleotides, the CDR3 is TGTGCCATCAGAGCAGGGGGCGGCGAGACCCAGTACTTC. The V and J genes are TRBV10-3 and TRBJ2-5, with TRBD1 identical over 8 bases. This CDR3 contains 13 residues. V shed 6 bases, J shed 5 bases, and the junction held 5 bases outside the gene matches. Germline assignment: CDR1 ENHRY and CDR2 SYGVKD.

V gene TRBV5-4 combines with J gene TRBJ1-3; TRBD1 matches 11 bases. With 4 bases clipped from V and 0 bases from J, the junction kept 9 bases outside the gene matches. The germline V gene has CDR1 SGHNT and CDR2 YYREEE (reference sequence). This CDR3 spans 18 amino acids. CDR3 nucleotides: TGTGCCAGCAGCCATAGGACAGGGGGCTTTGCCTCTGGAAACACCATATATTTT. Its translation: CASSHRTGGFASGNTIYF.

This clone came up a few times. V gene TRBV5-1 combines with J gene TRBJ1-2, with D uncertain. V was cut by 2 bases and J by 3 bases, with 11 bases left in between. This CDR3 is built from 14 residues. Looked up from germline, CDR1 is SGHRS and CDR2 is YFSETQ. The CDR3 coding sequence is TGCGCCAGCAGCTTCCAGACCCTGGACTATGGCTACACCTTC. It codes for CASSFQTLDYGYTF.

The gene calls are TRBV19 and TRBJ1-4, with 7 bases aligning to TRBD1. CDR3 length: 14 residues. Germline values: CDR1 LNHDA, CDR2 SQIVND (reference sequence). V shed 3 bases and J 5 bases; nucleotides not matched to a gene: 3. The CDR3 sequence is CASSINRGNEKLFF. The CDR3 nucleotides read TGTGCCAGTAGTATTAACAGGGGAAATGAAAAACTGTTTTTT.

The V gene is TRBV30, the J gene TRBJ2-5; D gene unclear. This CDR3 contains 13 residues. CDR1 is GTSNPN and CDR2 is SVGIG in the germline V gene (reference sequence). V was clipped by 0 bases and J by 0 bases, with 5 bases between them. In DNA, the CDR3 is TGTGCCTGGAGTGTGAGTTACCAAGAGACCCAGTACTTC. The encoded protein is CAWSVSYQETQYF.

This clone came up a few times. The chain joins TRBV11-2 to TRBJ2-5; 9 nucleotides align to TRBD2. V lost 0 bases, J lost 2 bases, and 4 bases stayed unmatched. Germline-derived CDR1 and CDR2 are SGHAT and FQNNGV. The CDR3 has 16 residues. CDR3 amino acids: CASSLEAGGWQETQYF. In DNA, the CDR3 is TGTGCCAGCAGCTTAGAGGCGGGAGGGTGGCAAGAGACCCAGTACTTC. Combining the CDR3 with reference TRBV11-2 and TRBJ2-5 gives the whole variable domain EAGVAQSPRYKIIEKRQSVAFWCNPISGHATLYWYQQILGQGPKLLIQFQNNGVVDDSQLPKDRFSAERLKGVDSTLKIQPAKLEDSAVYLCASSLEAGGWQETQYFGPGTRLLVL.

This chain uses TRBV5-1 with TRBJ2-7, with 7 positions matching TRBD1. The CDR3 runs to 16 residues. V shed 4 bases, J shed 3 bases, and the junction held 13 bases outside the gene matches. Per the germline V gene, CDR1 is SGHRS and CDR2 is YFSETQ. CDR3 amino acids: CASSLGPGQTIYEQYF. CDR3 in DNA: TGCGCCAGCAGCCTAGGTCCGGGACAGACCATCTACGAGCAGTACTTC.

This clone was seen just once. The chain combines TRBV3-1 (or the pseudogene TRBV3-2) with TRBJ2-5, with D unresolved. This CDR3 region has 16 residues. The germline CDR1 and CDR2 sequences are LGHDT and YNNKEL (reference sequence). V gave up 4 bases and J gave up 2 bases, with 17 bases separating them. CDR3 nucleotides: TGTGCCAGCAGCCCGCCCTCGTGGTGGGCGCAAGAGACCCAGTACTTC. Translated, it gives CASSPPSWWAQETQYF.

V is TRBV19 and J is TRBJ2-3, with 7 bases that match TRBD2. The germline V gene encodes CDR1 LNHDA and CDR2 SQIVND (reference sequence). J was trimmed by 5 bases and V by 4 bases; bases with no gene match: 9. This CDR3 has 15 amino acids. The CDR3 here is CASSKVLAERDTQYF. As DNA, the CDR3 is TGTGCCAGTAGTAAGGTCCTAGCGGAAAGAGATACGCAGTATTTT.

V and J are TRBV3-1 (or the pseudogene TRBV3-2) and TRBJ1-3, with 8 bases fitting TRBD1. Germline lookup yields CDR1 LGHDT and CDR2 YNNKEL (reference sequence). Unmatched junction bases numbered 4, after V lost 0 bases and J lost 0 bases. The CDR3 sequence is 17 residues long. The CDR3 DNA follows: TGTGCCAGCAGCCAAGAGGGGGACAGGATCTCTGGAAACACCATATATTTT. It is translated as CASSQEGDRISGNTIYF.

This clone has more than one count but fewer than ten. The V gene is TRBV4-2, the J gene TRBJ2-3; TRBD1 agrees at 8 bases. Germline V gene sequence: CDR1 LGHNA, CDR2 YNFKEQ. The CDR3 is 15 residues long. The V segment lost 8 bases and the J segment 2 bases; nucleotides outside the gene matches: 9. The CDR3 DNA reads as TGTGCCAGCCGAGGGGCAGGGGGCCCCACAGATACGCAGTATTTT. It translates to CASRGAGGPTDTQYF.

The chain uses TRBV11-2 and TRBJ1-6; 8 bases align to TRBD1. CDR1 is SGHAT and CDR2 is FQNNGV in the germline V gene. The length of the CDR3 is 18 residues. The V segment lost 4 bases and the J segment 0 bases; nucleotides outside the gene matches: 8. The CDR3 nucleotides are TGTGCCAGCAGCTCGACAGGGGTAAAGAGCTCCTATAATTCACCCCTCCACTTT. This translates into CASSSTGVKSSYNSPLHF.

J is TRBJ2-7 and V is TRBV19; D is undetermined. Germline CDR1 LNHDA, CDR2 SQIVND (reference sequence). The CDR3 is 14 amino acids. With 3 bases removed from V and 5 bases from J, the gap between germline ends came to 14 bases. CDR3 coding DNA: TGTGCCAGTAGTATCTCCTGGACGGCGAACGAGCAGTACTTC. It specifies CASSISWTANEQYF. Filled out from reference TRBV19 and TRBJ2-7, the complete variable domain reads DGGITQSPKYLFRKEGQNVTLSCEQNLNHDAMYWYRQDPGQGLRLIYYSQIVNDFQKGDIAEGYSVSREKKESFPLTVTSAQKNPTAFYLCASSISWTANEQYFGPGTRLTVT.

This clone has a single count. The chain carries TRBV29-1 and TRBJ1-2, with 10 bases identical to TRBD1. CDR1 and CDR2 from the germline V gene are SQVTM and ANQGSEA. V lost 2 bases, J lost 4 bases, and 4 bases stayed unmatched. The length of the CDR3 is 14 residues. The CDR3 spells CSVERTGGGYGYTF. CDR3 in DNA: TGCAGCGTTGAACGGACAGGGGGTGGCTATGGCTACACCTTC.

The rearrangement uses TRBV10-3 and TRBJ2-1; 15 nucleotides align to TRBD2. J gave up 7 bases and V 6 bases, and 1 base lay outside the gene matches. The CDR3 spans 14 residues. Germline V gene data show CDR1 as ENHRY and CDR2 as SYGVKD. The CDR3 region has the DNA TGTGCCATCAGGGGACTAGCGGGAGGAAATGAGCAGTTCTTC. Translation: CAIRGLAGGNEQFF.

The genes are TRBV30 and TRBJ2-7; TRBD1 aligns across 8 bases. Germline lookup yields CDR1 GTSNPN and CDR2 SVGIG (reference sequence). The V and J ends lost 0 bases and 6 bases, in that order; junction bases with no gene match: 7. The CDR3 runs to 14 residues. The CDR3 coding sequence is TGTGCCTGGAGTGTACTCCGGACAGGGACCGAGCAGTACTTC. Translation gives CAWSVLRTGTEQYF.

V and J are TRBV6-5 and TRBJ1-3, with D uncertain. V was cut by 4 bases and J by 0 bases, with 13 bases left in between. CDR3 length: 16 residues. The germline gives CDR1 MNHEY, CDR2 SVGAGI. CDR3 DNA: TGTGCCAGCAGTTTCAGCCTGACTTACTCTGGAAACACCATATATTTT. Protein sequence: CASSFSLTYSGNTIYF.

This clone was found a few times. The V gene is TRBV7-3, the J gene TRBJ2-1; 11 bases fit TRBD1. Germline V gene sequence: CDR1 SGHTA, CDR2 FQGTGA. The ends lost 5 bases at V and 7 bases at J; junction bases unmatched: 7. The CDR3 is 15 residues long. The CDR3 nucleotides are TGTGCCAGCAGCCCGAGGACAGGGGGCTGGAATGAGCAGTTCTTC. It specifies CASSPRTGGWNEQFF.

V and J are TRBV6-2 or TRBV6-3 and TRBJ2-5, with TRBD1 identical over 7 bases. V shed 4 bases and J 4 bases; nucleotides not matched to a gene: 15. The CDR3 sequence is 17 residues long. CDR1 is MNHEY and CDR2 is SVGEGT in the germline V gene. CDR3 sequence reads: CASSSIDRAGGLETQYF. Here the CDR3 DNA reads TGTGCCAGCAGTTCGATCGACAGGGCGGGCGGATTAGAGACCCAGTACTTC.

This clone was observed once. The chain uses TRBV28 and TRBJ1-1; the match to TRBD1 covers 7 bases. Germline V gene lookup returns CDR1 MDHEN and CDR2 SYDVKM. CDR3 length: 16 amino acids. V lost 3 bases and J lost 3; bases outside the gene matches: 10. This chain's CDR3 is CASSFSPQGVDTEAFF. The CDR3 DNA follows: TGTGCCAGCAGTTTTAGTCCCCAGGGGGTTGACACTGAAGCTTTCTTT.

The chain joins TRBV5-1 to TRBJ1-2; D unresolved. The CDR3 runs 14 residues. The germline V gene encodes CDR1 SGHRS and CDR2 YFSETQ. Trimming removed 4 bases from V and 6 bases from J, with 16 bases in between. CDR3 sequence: CASSPAPDINGYTF. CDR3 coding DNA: TGCGCCAGCAGCCCAGCCCCCGACATCAATGGCTACACCTTC.

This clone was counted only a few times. CDR3: CASSQLALLRGPTYEQYF. The CDR3 region has the DNA TGCGCCAGCAGCCAACTAGCCCTCTTGCGGGGGCCAACCTACGAGCAGTACTTC. This rearrangement joins TRBV4-1 to TRBJ2-7; TRBD2 might be the D (7 bases). The V gene's germline CDR1 is MGHRA and CDR2 YSYEKL. This CDR3 has 18 amino acids. V lost 2 bases and J lost 2, with 22 bases in between.

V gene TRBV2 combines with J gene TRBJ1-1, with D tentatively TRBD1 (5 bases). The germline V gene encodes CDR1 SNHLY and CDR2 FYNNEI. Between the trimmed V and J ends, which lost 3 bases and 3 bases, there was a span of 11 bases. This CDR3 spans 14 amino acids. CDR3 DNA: TGTGCCAGCAGTGATTTTATCAGGGACACTGAAGCTTTCTTT. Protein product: CASSDFIRDTEAFF.

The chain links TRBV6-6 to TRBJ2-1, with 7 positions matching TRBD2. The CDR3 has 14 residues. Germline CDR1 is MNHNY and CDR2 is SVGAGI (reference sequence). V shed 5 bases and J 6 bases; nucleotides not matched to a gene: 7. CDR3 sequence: CASSTSAGPNEQFF. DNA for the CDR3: TGTGCCAGCAGTACTAGCGCCGGCCCCAATGAGCAGTTCTTC.

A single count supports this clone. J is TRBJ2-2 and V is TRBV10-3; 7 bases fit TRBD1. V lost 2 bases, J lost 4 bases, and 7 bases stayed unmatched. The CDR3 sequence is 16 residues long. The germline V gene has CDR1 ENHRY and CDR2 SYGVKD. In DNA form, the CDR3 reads TGTGCCATCAGTGAGCAGACAGGGTGGGGCACCGGGGAGCTGTTTTTT. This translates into CAISEQTGWGTGELFF.

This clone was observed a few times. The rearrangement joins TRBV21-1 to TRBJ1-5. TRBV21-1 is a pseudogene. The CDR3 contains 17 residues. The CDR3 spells CASSKDGSGWDGQPQHF. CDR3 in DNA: TGTGCCAGCAGCAAAGACGGCTCAGGGTGGGACGGGCAGCCCCAGCATTTT.